This TCR beta chain was identified during a study of radiation and T cells in renal cell carcinoma. Study-wide background: Nephrectomy followed 15 Gy stereotactic body radiation by 4 weeks. Regarding the study as a whole: Baseline intratumoral clonotype presence is unknown without pretreatment biopsies. Top tumor clonotypes rose in blood 2 weeks post-radiation, then contracted.

Only in-frame clones appear in the TCRdb table, and some are missing; sequencing was by immunoSEQ multiplex PCR. The profile shows around 130,000 clones, 75% to 85% of them singletons. Worth noting for this clone: As yet, its antigen is unknown.

Looked up from germline, CDR1 is SGHTS and CDR2 is YDEGEE. The CDR3 covers 14 residues. Trimming left V 6 bases short and J 1 base short, with 13 bases between. Described time point: blood 2 weeks post-SBRT. Treatment of the sample: 15 Gy SBRT to primary tumor, nephrectomy 4 weeks later. Clear cell pathology was present in this patient's renal cell carcinoma. The chain uses TRBV5-8 and TRBJ1-2, with D possibly TRBD1 on 6 matching bases. Sample: blood, taken from a patient whose treatment included radiotherapy and nephrectomy. The sequence was collected from a woman in her sixties with renal cell carcinoma. For the CDR3, the DNA is TGTGCCAGCACCCAGGGGAGGAATAACTATGGCTACACCTTC. Its translation is CASTQGRNNYGYTF. The full variable domain, rest sourced from reference TRBV5-8 and TRBJ1-2, is EAGVTQSPTHLIKTRGQQATLRCSPISGHTSVYWYQQALGLGLQFLLWYDEGEERNRGNFPPRFSGRQFPNYSSELNVNALELEDSALYLCASTQGRNNYGYTFGSGTRLTVV.